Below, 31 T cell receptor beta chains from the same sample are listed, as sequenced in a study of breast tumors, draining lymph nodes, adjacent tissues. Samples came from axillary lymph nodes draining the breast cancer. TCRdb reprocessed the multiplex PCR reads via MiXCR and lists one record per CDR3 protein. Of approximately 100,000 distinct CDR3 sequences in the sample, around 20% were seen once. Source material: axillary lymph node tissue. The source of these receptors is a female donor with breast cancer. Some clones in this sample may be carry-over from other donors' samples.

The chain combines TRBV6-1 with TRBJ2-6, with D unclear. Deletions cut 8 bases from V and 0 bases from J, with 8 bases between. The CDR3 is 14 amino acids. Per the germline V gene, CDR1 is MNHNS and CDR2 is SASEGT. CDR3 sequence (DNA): TGTGCCAGCGGAAGGGACTCTGGGGCCAACGTCCTGACTTTC. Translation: CASGRDSGANVLTF.

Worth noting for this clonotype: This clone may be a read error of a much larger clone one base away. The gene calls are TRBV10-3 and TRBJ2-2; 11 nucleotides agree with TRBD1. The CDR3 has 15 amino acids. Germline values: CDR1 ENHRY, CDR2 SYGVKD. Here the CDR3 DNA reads TGTGCCATCAAGGAGGGACAGGGGGTCACCGGGGAGCTGTCTTTT. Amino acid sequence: CAIKEGQGVTGELSF.

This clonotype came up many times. In DNA form, the CDR3 reads TGTGCCAGCAGCTTGGGGGACAACACCATATATTTT. Translated: CASSLGDNTIYF. The chain recombines TRBV11-1 with TRBJ1-3, with D possibly TRBD1 on 5 matching bases. Per the germline V gene, CDR1 is SGHAT and CDR2 is FQDESV (reference sequence). This CDR3 region has 12 residues. Trimming cost V 3 bases and J 7 bases, with 7 bases left between them.

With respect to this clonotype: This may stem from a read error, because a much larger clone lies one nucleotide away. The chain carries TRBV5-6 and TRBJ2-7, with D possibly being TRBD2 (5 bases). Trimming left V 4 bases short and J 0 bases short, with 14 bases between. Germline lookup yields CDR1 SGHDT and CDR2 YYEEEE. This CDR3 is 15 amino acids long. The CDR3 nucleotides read TGTGCCAGCAGCGCCCCCGGGGTGGACTCCTACGAGCAGTACTTC. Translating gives CASSAPGVDSYEQYF.

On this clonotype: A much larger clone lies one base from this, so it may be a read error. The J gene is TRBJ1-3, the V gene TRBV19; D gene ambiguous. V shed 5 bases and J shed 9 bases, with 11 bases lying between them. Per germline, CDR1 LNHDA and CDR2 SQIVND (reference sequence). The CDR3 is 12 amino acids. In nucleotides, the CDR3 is TGTGCCAGTAGTGGCGGCATCGGCACCATATATTTT. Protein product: CASSGGIGTIYF.

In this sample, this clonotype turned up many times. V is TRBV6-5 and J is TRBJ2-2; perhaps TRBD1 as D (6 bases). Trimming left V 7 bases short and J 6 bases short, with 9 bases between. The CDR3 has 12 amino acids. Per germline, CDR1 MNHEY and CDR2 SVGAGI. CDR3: CASKKGAGELFF. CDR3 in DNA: TGTGCCAGCAAAAAGGGGGCCGGGGAGCTGTTTTTT.

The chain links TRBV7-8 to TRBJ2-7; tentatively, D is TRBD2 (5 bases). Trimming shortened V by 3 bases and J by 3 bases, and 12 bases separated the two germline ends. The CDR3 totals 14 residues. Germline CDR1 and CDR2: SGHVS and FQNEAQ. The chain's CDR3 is CASSFGRDGYEQYF. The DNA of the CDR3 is TGTGCCAGCAGCTTTGGCCGGGATGGCTACGAGCAGTACTTC. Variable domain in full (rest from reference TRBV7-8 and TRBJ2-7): GAGVSQSPRYKVAKRGQDVALRCDPISGHVSLFWYQQALGQGPEFLTYFQNEAQLDKSGLPSDRFFAERPEGSVSTLKIQRTQQEDSAVYLCASSFGRDGYEQYFGPGTRLTVT.

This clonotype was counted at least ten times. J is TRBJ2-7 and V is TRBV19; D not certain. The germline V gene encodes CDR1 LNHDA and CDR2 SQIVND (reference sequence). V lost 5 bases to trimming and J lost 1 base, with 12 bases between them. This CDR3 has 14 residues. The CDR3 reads CASSSRTVSYEQYF. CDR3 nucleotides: TGTGCCAGTAGTTCCAGGACGGTATCCTACGAGCAGTACTTC.

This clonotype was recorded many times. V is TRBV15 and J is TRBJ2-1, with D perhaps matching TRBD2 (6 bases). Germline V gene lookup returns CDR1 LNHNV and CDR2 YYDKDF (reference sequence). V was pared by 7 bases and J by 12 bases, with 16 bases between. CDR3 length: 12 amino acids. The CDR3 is CATKGRGKVQFF. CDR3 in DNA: TGTGCCACCAAAGGACGCGGGAAAGTGCAGTTCTTC.

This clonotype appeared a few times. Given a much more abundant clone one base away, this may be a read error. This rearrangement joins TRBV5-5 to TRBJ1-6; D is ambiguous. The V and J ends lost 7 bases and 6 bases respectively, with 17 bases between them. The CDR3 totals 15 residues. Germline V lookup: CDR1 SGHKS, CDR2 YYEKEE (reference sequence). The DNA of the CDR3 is TGTGCCAGCGGCCAGGCCCCGGGTGGTAATTCACCCCTCCACTTT. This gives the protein CASGQAPGGNSPLHF.

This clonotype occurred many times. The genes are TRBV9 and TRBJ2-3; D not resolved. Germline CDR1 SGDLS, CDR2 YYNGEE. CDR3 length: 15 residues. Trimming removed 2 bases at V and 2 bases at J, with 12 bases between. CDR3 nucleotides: TGTGCCAGCAGCGTTGGAGTGTCAGACACAGATACGCAGTATTTT. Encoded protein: CASSVGVSDTDTQYF.

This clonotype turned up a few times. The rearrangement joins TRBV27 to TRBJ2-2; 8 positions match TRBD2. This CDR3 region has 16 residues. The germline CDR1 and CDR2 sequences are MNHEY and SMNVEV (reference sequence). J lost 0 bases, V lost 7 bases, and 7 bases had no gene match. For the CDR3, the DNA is TGTGCCAGCAAACGGGGGGGCCTTTCGAACACCGGGGAGCTGTTTTTT. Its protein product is CASKRGGLSNTGELFF.

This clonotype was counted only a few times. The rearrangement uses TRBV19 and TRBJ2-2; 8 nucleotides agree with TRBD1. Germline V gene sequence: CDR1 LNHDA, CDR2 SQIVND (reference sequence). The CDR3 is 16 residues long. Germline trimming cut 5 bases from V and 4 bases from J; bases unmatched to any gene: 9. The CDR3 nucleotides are TGTGCCAGTAGTTGGGCGGGACAGGTGCCCACCGGGGAGCTGTTTTTT. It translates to CASSWAGQVPTGELFF.

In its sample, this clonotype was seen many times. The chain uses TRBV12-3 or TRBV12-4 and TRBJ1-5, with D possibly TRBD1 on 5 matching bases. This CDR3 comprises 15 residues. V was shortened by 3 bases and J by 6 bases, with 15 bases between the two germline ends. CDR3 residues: CASSFGPGPGQPQHF. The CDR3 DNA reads TGTGCCAGCAGTTTCGGTCCAGGGCCCGGTCAGCCCCAGCATTTT.

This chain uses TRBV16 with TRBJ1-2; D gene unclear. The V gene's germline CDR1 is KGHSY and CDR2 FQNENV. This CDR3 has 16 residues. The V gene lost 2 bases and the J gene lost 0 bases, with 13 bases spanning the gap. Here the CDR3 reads CASSQARTPSNYGYTF. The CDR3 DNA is TGTGCCAGCAGCCAAGCGAGGACCCCTTCTAACTATGGCTACACCTTC. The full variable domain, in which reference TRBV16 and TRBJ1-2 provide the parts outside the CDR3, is GEEVAQTPKHLVRGEGQKAKLYCAPIKGHSYVFWYQQVLKNEFKFLISFQNENVFDETGMPKERFSAKCLPNSPCSLEIQATKLEDSAVYFCASSQARTPSNYGYTFGSGTRLTVV.

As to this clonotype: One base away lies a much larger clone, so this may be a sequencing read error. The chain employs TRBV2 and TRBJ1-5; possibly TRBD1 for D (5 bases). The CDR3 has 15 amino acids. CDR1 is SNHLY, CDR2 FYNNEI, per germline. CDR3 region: CATAGGDHSNQPRHF. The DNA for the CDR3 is TGTGCCACCGCGGGGGGGGACCATAGCAATCAGCCCCGGCATTTT.

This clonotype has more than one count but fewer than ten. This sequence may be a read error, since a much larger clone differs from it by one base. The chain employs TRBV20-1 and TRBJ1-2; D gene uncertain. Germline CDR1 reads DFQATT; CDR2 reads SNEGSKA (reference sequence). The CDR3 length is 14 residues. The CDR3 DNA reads TGCAGTGCTAGAGTCGAAGCGCCGAACTATGGCCACACCTTC. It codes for CSARVEAPNYGHTF.

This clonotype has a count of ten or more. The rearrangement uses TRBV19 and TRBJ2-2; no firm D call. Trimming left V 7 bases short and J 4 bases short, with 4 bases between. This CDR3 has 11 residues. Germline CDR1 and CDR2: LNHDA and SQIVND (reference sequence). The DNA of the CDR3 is TGTGCCAGTACCATCACCGGGGAGCTGTTTTTT. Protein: CASTITGELFF.

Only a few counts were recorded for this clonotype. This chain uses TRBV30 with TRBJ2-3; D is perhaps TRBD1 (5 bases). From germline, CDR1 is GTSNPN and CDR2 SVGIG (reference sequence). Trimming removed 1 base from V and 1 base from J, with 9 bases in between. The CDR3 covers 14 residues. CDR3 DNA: TGTGCCTGGAGTGCAGGGTATGGCACAGATACGCAGTATTTT. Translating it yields CAWSAGYGTDTQYF.

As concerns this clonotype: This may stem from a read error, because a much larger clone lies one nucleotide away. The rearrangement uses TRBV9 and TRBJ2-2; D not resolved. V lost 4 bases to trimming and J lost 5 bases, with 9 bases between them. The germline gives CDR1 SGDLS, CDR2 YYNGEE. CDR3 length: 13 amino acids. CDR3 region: CASSIVSTGELFF. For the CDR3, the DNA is TGTGCCAGCAGCATAGTTTCTACCGGGGAGCTGTTTTTT.

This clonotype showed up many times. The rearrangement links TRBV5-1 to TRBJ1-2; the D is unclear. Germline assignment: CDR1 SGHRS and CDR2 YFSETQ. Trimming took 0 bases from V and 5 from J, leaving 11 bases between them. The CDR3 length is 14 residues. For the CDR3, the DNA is TGCGCCAGCAGCTTGGACGGCTTCGGGTATGGCTACACCTTC. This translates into CASSLDGFGYGYTF.

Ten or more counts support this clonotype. The CDR3 region is CASSVEGGALSTDTQYF. CDR3 nucleotides: TGTGCCAGCAGCGTAGAGGGGGGGGCGCTTAGCACAGATACGCAGTATTTT. This rearrangement joins TRBV9 to TRBJ2-3, with D tentatively TRBD2 (7 bases). The germline CDR1 and CDR2 sequences are SGDLS and YYNGEE. Between the trimmed V and J ends, which lost 0 bases and 0 bases, there was a span of 14 bases. The CDR3 length is 17 residues.

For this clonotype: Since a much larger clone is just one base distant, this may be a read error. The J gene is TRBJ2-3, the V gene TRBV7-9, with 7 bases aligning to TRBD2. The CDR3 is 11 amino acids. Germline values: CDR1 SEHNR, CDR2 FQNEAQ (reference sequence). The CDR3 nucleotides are TGTGCCAGCAGCGGGGGGGGTACGCAGTGTTTT. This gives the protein CASSGGGTQCF.

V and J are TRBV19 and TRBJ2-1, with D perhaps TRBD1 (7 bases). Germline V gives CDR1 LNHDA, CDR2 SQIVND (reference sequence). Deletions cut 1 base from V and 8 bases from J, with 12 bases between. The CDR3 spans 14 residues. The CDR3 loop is CASSIGGDSHEQFF. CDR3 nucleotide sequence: TGTGCCAGTAGTATAGGGGGGGACAGCCATGAGCAGTTCTTC.

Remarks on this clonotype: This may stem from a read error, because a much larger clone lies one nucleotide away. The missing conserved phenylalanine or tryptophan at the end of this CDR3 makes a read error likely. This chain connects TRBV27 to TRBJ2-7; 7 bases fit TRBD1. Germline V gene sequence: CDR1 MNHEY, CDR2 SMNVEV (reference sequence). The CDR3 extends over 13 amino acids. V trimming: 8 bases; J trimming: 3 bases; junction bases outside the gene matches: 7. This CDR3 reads CASSGTDLYEQYS. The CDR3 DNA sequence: TGTGCCAGCTCGGGGACAGACCTCTACGAGCAGTACTCC.

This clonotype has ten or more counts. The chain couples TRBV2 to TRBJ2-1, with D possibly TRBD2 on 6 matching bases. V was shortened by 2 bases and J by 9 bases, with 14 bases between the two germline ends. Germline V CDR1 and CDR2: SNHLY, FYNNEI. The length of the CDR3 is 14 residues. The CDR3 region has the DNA TGTGCCAGCAGTGAACAGGGATACGGGAGTGAGCAGTTCTTC. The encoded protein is CASSEQGYGSEQFF. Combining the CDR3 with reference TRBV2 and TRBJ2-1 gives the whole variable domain EPEVTQTPSHQVTQMGQEVILRCVPISNHLYFYWYRQILGQKVEFLVSFYNNEISEKSEIFDDQFSVERPDGSNFTLKIRSTKLEDSAMYFCASSEQGYGSEQFFGPGTRLTVL.

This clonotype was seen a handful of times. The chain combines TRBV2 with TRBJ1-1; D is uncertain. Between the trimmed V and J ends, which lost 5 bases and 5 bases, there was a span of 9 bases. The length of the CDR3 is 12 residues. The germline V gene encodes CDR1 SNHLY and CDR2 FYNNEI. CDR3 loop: CASSSFGTEAFF. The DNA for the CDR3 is TGTGCCAGCAGTTCCTTTGGGACTGAAGCTTTCTTT. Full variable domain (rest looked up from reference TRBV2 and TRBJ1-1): EPEVTQTPSHQVTQMGQEVILRCVPISNHLYFYWYRQILGQKVEFLVSFYNNEISEKSEIFDDQFSVERPDGSNFTLKIRSTKLEDSAMYFCASSSFGTEAFFGQGTRLTVV.

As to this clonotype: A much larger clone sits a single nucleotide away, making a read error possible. The CDR3 loop reads CVSSLLPQETQYF. CDR3 DNA sequence: TGTGTCAGCAGCTTATTACCTCAAGAGACCCAGTACTTC. The chain links TRBV7-6 to TRBJ2-5; no reliable D call. Germline V lookup: CDR1 SGHVS, CDR2 FNYEAQ. The CDR3 totals 13 residues.

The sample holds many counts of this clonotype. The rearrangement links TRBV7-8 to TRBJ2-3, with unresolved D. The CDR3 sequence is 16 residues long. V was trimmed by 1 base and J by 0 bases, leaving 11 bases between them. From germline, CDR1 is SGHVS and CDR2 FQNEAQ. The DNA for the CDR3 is TGTGCCAGCAGCTTAGGTGGTTGGCCGAGCACAGATACGCAGTATTTT. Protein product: CASSLGGWPSTDTQYF.

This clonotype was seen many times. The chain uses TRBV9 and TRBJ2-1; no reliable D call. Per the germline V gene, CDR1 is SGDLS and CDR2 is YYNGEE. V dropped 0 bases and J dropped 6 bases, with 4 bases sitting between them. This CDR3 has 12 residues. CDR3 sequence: CASSVDTNEQFF. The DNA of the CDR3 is TGTGCCAGCAGCGTAGATACCAATGAGCAGTTCTTC.

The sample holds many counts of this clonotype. CDR3 residues: CSARDRGGGAVKQETQYF. CDR3 bases: TGCAGTGCTAGAGATCGGGGCGGGGGGGCCGTGAAGCAAGAGACCCAGTACTTC. The rearrangement links TRBV20-1 to TRBJ2-5; 9 bases are shared with TRBD2. Germline CDR1 DFQATT, CDR2 SNEGSKA (reference sequence). J lost 2 bases, V lost 0 bases, and 13 bases had no gene match. The CDR3 is 18 amino acids.